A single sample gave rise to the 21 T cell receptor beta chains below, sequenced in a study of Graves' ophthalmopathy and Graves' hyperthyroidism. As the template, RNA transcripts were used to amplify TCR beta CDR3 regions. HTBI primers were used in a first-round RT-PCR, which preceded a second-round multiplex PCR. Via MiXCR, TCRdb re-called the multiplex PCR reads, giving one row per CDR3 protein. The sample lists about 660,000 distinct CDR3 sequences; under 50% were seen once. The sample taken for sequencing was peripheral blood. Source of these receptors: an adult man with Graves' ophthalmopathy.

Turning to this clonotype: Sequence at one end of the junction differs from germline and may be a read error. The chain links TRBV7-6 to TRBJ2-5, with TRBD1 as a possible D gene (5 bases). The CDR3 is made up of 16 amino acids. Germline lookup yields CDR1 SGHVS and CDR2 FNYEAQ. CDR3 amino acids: CASSLVGSGYGETRYF. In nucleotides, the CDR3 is TGTGCCAGCAGCTTAGTAGGGTCAGGGTACGGAGAGACCCGGTACTTC.

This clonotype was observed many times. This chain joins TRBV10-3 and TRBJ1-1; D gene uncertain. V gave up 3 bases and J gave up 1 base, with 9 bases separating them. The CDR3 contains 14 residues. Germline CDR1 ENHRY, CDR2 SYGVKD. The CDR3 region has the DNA TGTGCCATCAGTGATTCCCCAGCGAACACTGAAGCTTTCTTT. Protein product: CAISDSPANTEAFF.

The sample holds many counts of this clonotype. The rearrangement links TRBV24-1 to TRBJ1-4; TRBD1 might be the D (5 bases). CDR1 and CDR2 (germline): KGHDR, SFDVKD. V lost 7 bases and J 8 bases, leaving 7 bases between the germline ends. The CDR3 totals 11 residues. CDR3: CATRRDEKLFF. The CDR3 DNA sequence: TGTGCCACCAGGAGGGACGAAAAACTGTTTTTT.

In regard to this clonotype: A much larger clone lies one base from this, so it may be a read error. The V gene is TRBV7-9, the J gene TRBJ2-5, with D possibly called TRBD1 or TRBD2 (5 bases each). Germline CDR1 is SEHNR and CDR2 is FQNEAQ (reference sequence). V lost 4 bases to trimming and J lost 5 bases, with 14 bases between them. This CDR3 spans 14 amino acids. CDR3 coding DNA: TGTGCCAGCAGCTCTTTCGGCAGGGAGGAGACCCAGTACTTC. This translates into CASSSFGREETQYF.

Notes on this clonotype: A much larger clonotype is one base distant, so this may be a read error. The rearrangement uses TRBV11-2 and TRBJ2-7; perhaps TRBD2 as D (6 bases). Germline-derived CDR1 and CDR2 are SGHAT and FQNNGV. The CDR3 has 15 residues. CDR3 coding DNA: TGTGCCGGCAGCCCACATAGCGGACCAGCCTACGAGCAGTACTTC. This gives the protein CAGSPHSGPAYEQYF.

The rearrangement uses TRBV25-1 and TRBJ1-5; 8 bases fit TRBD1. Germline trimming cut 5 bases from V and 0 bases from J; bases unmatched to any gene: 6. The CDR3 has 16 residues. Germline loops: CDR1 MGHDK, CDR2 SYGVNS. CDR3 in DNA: TGTGCCAGCAGTCCGACAGGGGCGCATAGCAATCAGCCCCAGCATTTT. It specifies CASSPTGAHSNQPQHF.

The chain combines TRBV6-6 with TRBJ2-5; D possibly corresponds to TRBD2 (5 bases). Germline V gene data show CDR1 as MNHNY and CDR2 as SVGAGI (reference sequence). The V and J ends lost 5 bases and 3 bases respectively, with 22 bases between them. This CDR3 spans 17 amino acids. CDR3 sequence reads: CASSTGGPGMEKETQYF. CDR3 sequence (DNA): TGTGCCAGCAGTACCGGAGGTCCCGGCATGGAGAAAGAGACCCAGTACTTC.

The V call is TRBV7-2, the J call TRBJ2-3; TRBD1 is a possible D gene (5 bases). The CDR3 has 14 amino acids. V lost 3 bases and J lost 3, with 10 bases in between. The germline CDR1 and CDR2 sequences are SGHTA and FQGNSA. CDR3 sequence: CASSLYRITDTQYF. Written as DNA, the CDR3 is TGTGCCAGCAGCTTGTACAGGATTACAGATACGCAGTATTTT.

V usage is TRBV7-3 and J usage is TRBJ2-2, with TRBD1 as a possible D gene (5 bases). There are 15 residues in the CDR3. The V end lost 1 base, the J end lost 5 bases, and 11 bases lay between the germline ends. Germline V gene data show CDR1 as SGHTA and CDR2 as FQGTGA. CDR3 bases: TGTGCCAGCAGCTTAAGACAGTCCCCTACCGGGGAGCTGTTTTTT. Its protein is CASSLRQSPTGELFF.

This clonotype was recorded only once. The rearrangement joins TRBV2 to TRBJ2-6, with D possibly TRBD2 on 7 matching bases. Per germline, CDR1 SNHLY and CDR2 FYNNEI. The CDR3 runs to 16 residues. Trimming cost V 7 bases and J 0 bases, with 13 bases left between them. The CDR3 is CASKGGPSSGANVLTF. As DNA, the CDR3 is TGTGCCAGCAAGGGGGGGCCTAGCTCTGGGGCCAACGTCCTGACTTTC. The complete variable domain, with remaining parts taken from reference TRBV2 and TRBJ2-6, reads EPEVTQTPSHQVTQMGQEVILRCVPISNHLYFYWYRQILGQKVEFLVSFYNNEISEKSEIFDDQFSVERPDGSNFTLKIRSTKLEDSAMYFCASKGGPSSGANVLTFGAGSRLTVL.

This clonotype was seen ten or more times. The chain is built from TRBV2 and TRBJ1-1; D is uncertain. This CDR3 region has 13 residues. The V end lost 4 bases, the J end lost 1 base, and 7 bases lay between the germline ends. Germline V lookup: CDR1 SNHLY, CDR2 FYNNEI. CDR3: CASSGVGNTEAFF. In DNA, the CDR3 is TGTGCCAGCAGTGGGGTCGGGAACACTGAAGCTTTCTTT.

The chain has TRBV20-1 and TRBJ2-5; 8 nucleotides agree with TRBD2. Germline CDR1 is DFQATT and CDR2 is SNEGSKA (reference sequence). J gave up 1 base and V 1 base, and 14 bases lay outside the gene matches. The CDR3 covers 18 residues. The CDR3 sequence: CSARGAASGRVIQETQYF. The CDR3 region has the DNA TGCAGTGCTAGAGGGGCGGCTAGCGGGCGAGTTATCCAAGAGACCCAGTACTTC.

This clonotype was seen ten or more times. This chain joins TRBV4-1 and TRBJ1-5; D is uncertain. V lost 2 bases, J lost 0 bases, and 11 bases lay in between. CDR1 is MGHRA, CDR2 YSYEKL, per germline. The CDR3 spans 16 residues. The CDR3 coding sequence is TGCGCCAGCAGCCAAACTGTCGGGGTTAGCAATCAGCCCCAGCATTTT. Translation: CASSQTVGVSNQPQHF.

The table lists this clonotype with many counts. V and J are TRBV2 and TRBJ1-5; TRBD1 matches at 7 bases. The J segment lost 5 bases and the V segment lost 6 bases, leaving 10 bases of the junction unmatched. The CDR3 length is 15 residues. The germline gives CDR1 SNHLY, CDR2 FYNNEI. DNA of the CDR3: TGTGCCAGCAGCCAAACGATAGGGGGCCATCAGCCCCAGCATTTT. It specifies CASSQTIGGHQPQHF. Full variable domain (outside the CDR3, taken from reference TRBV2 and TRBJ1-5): EPEVTQTPSHQVTQMGQEVILRCVPISNHLYFYWYRQILGQKVEFLVSFYNNEISEKSEIFDDQFSVERPDGSNFTLKIRSTKLEDSAMYFCASSQTIGGHQPQHFGDGTRLSIL.

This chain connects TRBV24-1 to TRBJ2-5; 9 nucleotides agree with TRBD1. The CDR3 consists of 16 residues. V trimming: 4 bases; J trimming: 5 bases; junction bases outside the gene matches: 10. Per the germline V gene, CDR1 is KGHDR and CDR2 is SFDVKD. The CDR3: CATSDAGTGTGETQYF. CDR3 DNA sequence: TGTGCCACCAGTGACGCCGGGACAGGGACGGGGGAGACCCAGTACTTC.

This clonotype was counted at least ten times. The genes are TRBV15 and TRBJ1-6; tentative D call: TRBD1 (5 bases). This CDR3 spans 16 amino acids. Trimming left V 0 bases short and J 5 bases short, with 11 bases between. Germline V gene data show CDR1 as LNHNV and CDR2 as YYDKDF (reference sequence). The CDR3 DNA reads TGTGCCACCAGCAGAGATGCCAGGGCGAATAATTCACCCCTCCACTTT. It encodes CATSRDARANNSPLHF. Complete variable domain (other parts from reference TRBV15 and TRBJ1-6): DAMVIQNPRYQVTQFGKPVTLSCSQTLNHNVMYWYQQKSSQAPKLLFHYYDKDFNNEADTPDNFQSRRPNTSFCFLDIRSPGLGDTAMYLCATSRDARANNSPLHFGNGTRLTVT.

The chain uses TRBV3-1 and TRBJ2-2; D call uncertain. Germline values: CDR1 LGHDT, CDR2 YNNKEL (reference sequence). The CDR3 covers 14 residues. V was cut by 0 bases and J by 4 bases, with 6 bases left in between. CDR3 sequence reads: CASSQEDSTGELFF. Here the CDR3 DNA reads TGTGCCAGCAGCCAAGAGGATAGCACCGGGGAGCTGTTTTTT.

Here the CDR3 DNA reads TGTGCCAGCAGCTTAAACAGGGGGGGCCTCTTCTACACCTTC. This translates into CASSLNRGGLFYTF. The chain couples TRBV7-9 to TRBJ1-2; TRBD1 agrees at 8 bases. Unmatched junction bases numbered 9, after V lost 2 bases and J lost 10 bases. The CDR3 spans 14 residues. Looked up from germline, CDR1 is SEHNR and CDR2 is FQNEAQ (reference sequence).

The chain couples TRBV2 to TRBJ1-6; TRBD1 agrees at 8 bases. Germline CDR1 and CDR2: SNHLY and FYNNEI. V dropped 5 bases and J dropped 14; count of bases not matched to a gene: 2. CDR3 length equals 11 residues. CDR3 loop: CASSRDRSLHF. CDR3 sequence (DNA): TGTGCCAGCAGTAGGGACAGGTCCCTCCACTTT.

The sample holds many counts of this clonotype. In nucleotides, the CDR3 is TGTGCCATCAGTGGCGGAGGAGGGGATCAGCCCCAGCATTTT. Its protein product is CAISGGGGDQPQHF. This sequence joins TRBV10-3 and TRBJ1-5; tentative D call: TRBD1 (5 bases). CDR1 and CDR2 from the germline V gene are ENHRY and SYGVKD. Trimming removed 4 bases at V and 5 bases at J, with 12 bases between. CDR3 length: 14 residues.

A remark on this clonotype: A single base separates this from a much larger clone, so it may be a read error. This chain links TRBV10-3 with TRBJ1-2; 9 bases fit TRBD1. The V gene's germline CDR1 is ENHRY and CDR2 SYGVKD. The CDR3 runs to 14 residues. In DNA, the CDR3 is TGTGCCAGCACCCGGGACAGGGTGACCTATGACTACACCTTC. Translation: CASTRDRVTYDYTF.